This T cell receptor beta chain was sequenced for a study of control samples from healthy donors and cancer patients. The protocol was immunoSEQ multiplex PCR, while the TCRdb copy is restricted to in-frame clones and leaves out a portion. This sample has 190,000 or so clones, with 90% to 95% found just once. Deletions cut 1 base from V and 4 bases from J, with 13 bases between. The CDR3 contains 15 residues. The germline CDR1 and CDR2 sequences are SNHLY and FYNNEI. This chain links TRBV2 with TRBJ1-2, with D hard to call. Sample: blood. The clonotype originates from a man between 18 and 35 years old in good health. CDR3 in DNA: TGTGCCAGCAGTGAAGGGTCAGGACCAAGCTATGGCTACACCTTC. Translated, it gives CASSEGSGPSYGYTF.